These T cell receptor beta chains were read from a single sample in a study of T cell responses to AZD1222 COVID-19 vaccine. The assay was immunoSEQ multiplex PCR, and TCRdb's table has in-frame clones only and misses some. The repertoire includes some 90,000 clones, around nine tenths of them detected once, and less than 5.5% sits in the top ten. The sequencing used peripheral blood, collected on day 0 of MenACWY control vaccination. These TCRs come from an adult in good health. Each CDR3 is given with its conserved first and last residue. Each record gives: CDR3 DNA, CDR3 protein, J gene, V gene, D gene, clone size. A D gene is named only where the DNA matches it firmly. Rows may omit the clone size; those that give it use once, few, many or a size class.

DNA: TGTGCCAGTCACGGGACTAGCAACACAGATACGCAGTATTTT; CDR3: CASHGTSNTDTQYF; J: TRBJ2-3; V: TRBV19; D: TRBD2; size: -
DNA: TGTGCCAGCAGTGAGGGGTCAGGGGGTAACACCATATATTTT; CDR3: CASSEGSGGNTIYF; J: TRBJ1-3; V: TRBV2; D: TRBD1; size: -
DNA: TGCAGCGTAGGGACTTCTGGGGCCAACGTCCTGACTTTC; CDR3: CSVGTSGANVLTF; J: TRBJ2-6; V: TRBV29-1; D: -; size: -
DNA: TGTGCCAGCAGTTCAAGGGACAGTAGCTCACCCCTCCACTTT; CDR3: CASSSRDSSSPLHF; J: TRBJ1-6; V: TRBV27; D: TRBD1; size: -
DNA: TGTGCCAGCAGCTCCGGTATGGGACGCAACTACGAGCAGTACTTC; CDR3: CASSSGMGRNYEQYF; J: TRBJ2-7; V: TRBV7-8; D: -; size: -
DNA: TGTGCCAGCAGCCAAGACGGCAAAGACACCGGGGAGCTGTTTTTT; CDR3: CASSQDGKDTGELFF; J: TRBJ2-2; V: TRBV4-2; D: -; size: -
DNA: TGTGCCAGCGGCCAAGGGGGGTTAAATAATTCACCCCTCCACTTT; CDR3: CASGQGGLNNSPLHF; J: TRBJ1-6; V: TRBV5-5; D: -; size: few
DNA: TGTGCCAGCAGTCCGGACAGTTATGGCTACACCTTC; CDR3: CASSPDSYGYTF; J: TRBJ1-2; V: TRBV12-3/TRBV12-4; D: -; size: -
DNA: TGCAGCGTTGGGGGGGTGAACACTGAAGCTTTCTTT; CDR3: CSVGGVNTEAFF; J: TRBJ1-1; V: TRBV29-1; D: -; size: -
DNA: TGTGCCAGCAGCTTTATGGGGGAACGGGAGCAGTACTTC; CDR3: CASSFMGEREQYF; J: TRBJ2-7; V: TRBV5-5; D: -; size: -
DNA: TGTGCCAGCAGCTTTATGCAAGAGACCCAGTACTTC; CDR3: CASSFMQETQYF; J: TRBJ2-5; V: TRBV5-4; D: -; size: -
DNA: TGCGCCAGCATGTTCGGCCCACTAGGAGATACGCAGTATTTT; CDR3: CASMFGPLGDTQYF; J: TRBJ2-3; V: TRBV10-2; D: -; size: -
DNA: TGTGCCAGCAGTGAGGCAGGTGAGAAGCATTTT; CDR3: CASSEAGEKHF; J: TRBJ1-5; V: TRBV6-1; D: -; size: -
DNA: TGTGCCAGCAGTAGGGGTTCTTACGAGCAGTACTTC; CDR3: CASSRGSYEQYF; J: TRBJ2-7; V: TRBV7-2; D: -; size: -